Shown below are 3 T cell receptor beta chains from a single sample sequenced in a study of OX40 agonist ivuxolimab in advanced cancers. Generated by immunoSEQ multiplex PCR, the TCRdb table keeps only in-frame clones and is missing some. The sample comprises roughly 66,000 clones, about four fifths of which are singletons, and 6.5% to 7.5% rests with the top ten. The starting material was CD4+ or CD8+ T cells sorted from blood, obtained in a trial of the OX40 agonist ivuxolimab. These receptors were obtained from an adult with an advanced solid tumor such as melanoma, head and neck, liver or kidney cancer.

The V call is TRBV7-3, the J call TRBJ1-5; 9 bases are shared with TRBD1. The CDR3 has 17 residues. V was pared by 5 bases and J by 2 bases, with 10 bases of the junction left unmatched. The germline gives CDR1 SGHTA, CDR2 FQGTGA. CDR3 in DNA: TGTGCCAGCAGCACAAAAATACAGGGGGCCCGCAATCAGCCCCAGCATTTT. As protein: CASSTKIQGARNQPQHF.

The gene calls are TRBV29-1 and TRBJ2-5; 14 bases map to TRBD2. Germline V gene lookup returns CDR1 SQVTM and CDR2 ANQGSEA. The CDR3 is made up of 16 amino acids. Germline trimming cut 2 bases from V and 4 bases from J; bases unmatched to any gene: 6. CDR3: CSVEIGLAGGGETQYF. CDR3 sequence (DNA): TGCAGCGTTGAAATCGGACTAGCGGGGGGAGGAGAGACCCAGTACTTC.

The chain is built from TRBV11-2 and TRBJ2-1, with a weak D call TRBD2 (5 bases). CDR1 is SGHAT and CDR2 is FQNNGV in the germline V gene. The V end lost 5 bases, the J end lost 12 bases, and 23 bases lay between the germline ends. This CDR3 is 15 amino acids long. The CDR3 nucleotides are TGTGCCAGCAGCCCCACTAGTTCCTTTCTCCGAGGGCAGTTCTTC. Protein: CASSPTSSFLRGQFF.